This TCR beta chain was sequenced during a study of T cell responses to AZD1222 COVID-19 vaccine. Study findings and constraints: Clonal diversity may have been underestimated in mostly white British donors.

As concerns this clone: The target antigen is unknown.

The germline V gene encodes CDR1 DFQATT and CDR2 SNEGSKA (reference sequence). The CDR3 length is 10 residues. V lost 6 bases and J 6 bases, leaving 8 bases between the germline ends. Data came from immunoSEQ multiplex PCR; TCRdb stores just in-frame clones and leaves some out. Among about 140,000 clones, 80% to 95% were seen once, and the ten largest hold around 2.8%. The TCR originated in an adult in good health. The chain is built from TRBV20-1 and TRBJ2-5; maybe TRBD1 (6 bases). Sequencing used peripheral blood, obtained on day 0 of AZD1222 vaccination. The CDR3 DNA sequence: TGCAGTGCCACAGGGCAGACCCAGTACTTC. As protein: CSATGQTQYF.